One and the same sample provided the 19 T cell receptor beta chains below, sequenced in a study of PD-L1 blockade in urothelial cancer. Clones were read by immunoSEQ multiplex PCR, and TCRdb kept only the in-frame ones, dropping some. The sample lists about 88,000 clones; more than 85% were seen once. Sequences were derived from PBMCs, sampled around atezolizumab (anti-PD-L1) treatment. These receptors all come from a man in his 60s with urothelial cancer.

V and J are TRBV19 and TRBJ2-4; a possible D gene is TRBD1 (5 bases). V was pared by 5 bases and J by 5 bases, with 16 bases between. Looked up from germline, CDR1 is LNHDA and CDR2 is SQIVND (reference sequence). The CDR3 totals 15 residues. For the CDR3, the DNA is TGTGCCAGTAGTTTGGTTGAGCAGGGCGAAAACATTCAGTACTTC. Amino acid sequence: CASSLVEQGENIQYF.

The V and J genes are TRBV19 and TRBJ2-3; D might be TRBD2 (6 bases). The CDR3 consists of 14 residues. V was shortened by 9 bases and J by 8 bases, with 21 bases between the two germline ends. In germline, CDR1 is LNHDA, CDR2 SQIVND (reference sequence). CDR3 residues: CASADYPREVTQYF. The CDR3 DNA follows: TGTGCCAGCGCGGACTACCCTAGGGAAGTTACGCAGTATTTT.

This sequence joins TRBV21-1 and TRBJ2-5; no DNA check was done on the table's D call, TRBD1. TRBV21-1 is recorded as a pseudogene. The CDR3 is 14 amino acids. The chain's CDR3 is CASSKVNQGETQYF. The DNA for the CDR3 is TGTGCCAGCAGCAAAGTGAACCAGGGCGAGACCCAGTACTTC.

The rearrangement joins TRBV7-9 to TRBJ2-2, with 8 bases identical to TRBD1. Germline CDR1 reads SEHNR; CDR2 reads FQNEAQ (reference sequence). The CDR3 is made up of 16 amino acids. Trimming at V came to 4 bases and at J to 1 base, leaving 5 bases not matched to a gene. CDR3 DNA: TGTGCCAGCAGCTCTTCCGGGACAGGGAACACCGGGGAGCTGTTTTTT. This encodes CASSSSGTGNTGELFF.

The chain couples TRBV13 to TRBJ2-4, with 10 bases matching TRBD1. J gave up 3 bases and V 0 bases, and 2 bases lay outside the gene matches. Germline V CDR1 and CDR2: PRHDT, FYEKMQ (reference sequence). The CDR3 is 16 residues long. CDR3 in amino acids: CASSLGGTGVKNIQYF. The CDR3, as DNA: TGTGCCAGCAGCTTAGGAGGGACAGGGGTCAAAAACATTCAGTACTTC.

This clone was seen once. The chain employs TRBV6-5 and TRBJ2-1, with 11 bases matching TRBD1. Germline CDR1 and CDR2: MNHEY and SVGAGI. The CDR3 runs 15 residues. J was trimmed by 12 bases and V by 5 bases; bases with no gene match: 12. For the CDR3, the DNA is TGTGCCAGCAGTAACGAGGGACAGGGGGATCACTCGCAGTTCTTC. This translates into CASSNEGQGDHSQFF.

This rearrangement joins TRBV28 to TRBJ1-3; 8 nucleotides align to TRBD1. Germline assignment: CDR1 MDHEN and CDR2 SYDVKM. The CDR3 has 16 amino acids. Trimming cost V 6 bases and J 1 base; bases outside gene matches: 8. The chain's CDR3 is CASRTTGERSGNTIYF. In nucleotides, the CDR3 is TGTGCCAGCAGAACGACAGGGGAGAGGTCTGGAAACACCATATATTTT.

This chain joins TRBV19 and TRBJ1-3; D unresolved. V was shortened by 7 bases and J by 3 bases, with 16 bases between the two germline ends. The CDR3 is 15 amino acids. In germline, CDR1 is LNHDA, CDR2 SQIVND (reference sequence). DNA for the CDR3: TGTGCCAGTATTCCGGAGACGGAGGTTGGAAACACCATATATTTT. Residues: CASIPETEVGNTIYF.

The sample holds one count of this clone. V and J are TRBV5-1 and TRBJ2-1, with TRBD2 identical over 9 bases. The CDR3 is 16 amino acids. The germline CDR1 and CDR2 sequences are SGHRS and YFSETQ. V trimming: 4 bases; J trimming: 3 bases; junction bases outside the gene matches: 8. The CDR3 protein is CASSLLAGRVYNEQFF. The CDR3 nucleotides are TGCGCCAGCAGCCTTCTAGCGGGGAGGGTCTACAATGAGCAGTTCTTC.

This chain links TRBV30 with TRBJ1-3; D is unclear. The ends were cut back, 0 bases at V and 4 bases at J, with 7 bases in the middle. Germline V gene lookup returns CDR1 GTSNPN and CDR2 SVGIG (reference sequence). The CDR3 is 13 amino acids. CDR3 sequence reads: CAWSVTVGNTIYF. The CDR3 nucleotides are TGTGCCTGGAGTGTAACGGTCGGAAACACCATATATTTT.

The rearrangement links TRBV30 to TRBJ1-4; D ambiguous. From germline, CDR1 is GTSNPN and CDR2 SVGIG (reference sequence). The germline V and J ends were trimmed by 3 bases and 8 bases, with 7 bases remaining between them. The CDR3 runs 11 residues. CDR3: CAWSPQEKLFF. The CDR3 DNA follows: TGTGCCTGGAGCCCGCAGGAAAAACTGTTTTTT.

This sequence joins TRBV6-1 and TRBJ1-2; 7 bases line up with TRBD1. Per germline, CDR1 MNHNS and CDR2 SASEGT. After removal of 4 bases from V and 3 bases from J, the junction contained 5 bases not matched to a gene. This CDR3 has 14 amino acids. The DNA for the CDR3 is TGTGCCAGCAGTGTCCGACAGGGCGACTATGGCTACACCTTC. Translation gives CASSVRQGDYGYTF.

The gene calls are TRBV5-5 and TRBJ1-1, with D possibly TRBD1 on 5 matching bases. V lost 1 base and J lost 3, with 7 bases in between. Germline-derived CDR1 and CDR2 are SGHKS and YYEKEE (reference sequence). The CDR3 extends over 13 amino acids. The CDR3 spells CASSLTRDTEAFF. The CDR3 bases are TGTGCCAGCAGCTTGACCAGGGACACTGAAGCTTTCTTT.

The V and J genes are TRBV11-2 and TRBJ2-6; D remains ambiguous. V lost 5 bases and J 4 bases, leaving 6 bases between the germline ends. Germline V CDR1 and CDR2: SGHAT, FQNNGV. The CDR3 spans 13 residues. The CDR3 DNA reads TGTGCCAGCAGCCCCTCCGGGGCCAACGTCCTGACTTTC. This encodes CASSPSGANVLTF.

The chain carries TRBV2 and TRBJ2-5, with D possibly TRBD2 on 6 matching bases. The CDR3 is 13 amino acids. CDR1 is SNHLY, CDR2 FYNNEI, per germline. Trimming took off 3 bases at V and 5 bases at J, with 10 bases between the two ends. CDR3 sequence reads: CASSEVGGETQYF. DNA of the CDR3: TGTGCCAGCAGTGAGGTTGGAGGGGAGACCCAGTACTTC.

This clone was counted between two and nine times. This chain uses TRBV7-9 with TRBJ2-1, with 10 bases matching TRBD2. CDR1 and CDR2 (germline): SEHNR, FQNEAQ (reference sequence). The CDR3 sequence is 15 residues long. Unmatched junction bases numbered 6, after V lost 1 base and J lost 9 bases. The CDR3 region has the DNA TGTGCCAGCAGCTTAGGCCTAGCGGGAGCCGGTGAGCAGTTCTTC. Amino acids: CASSLGLAGAGEQFF.

The chain couples TRBV18 to TRBJ2-5; TRBD1 matches 8 bases. With V trimmed by 4 bases and J by 4 bases, 8 bases remained unmatched. Germline values: CDR1 KGHSH, CDR2 LQKENI. The CDR3 covers 15 residues. This chain's CDR3 is CASSLLGQGRETQYF. CDR3 bases: TGTGCCAGCTCACTCCTTGGACAGGGAAGAGAGACCCAGTACTTC.

In the case of this clone: One end of the junction does not line up with germline, which may come from a read error. The chain recombines TRBV7-7 with TRBJ2-1; 7 bases agree with TRBD2. There are 13 residues in the CDR3. Germline values: CDR1 SSHAT, CDR2 FNYEAQ (reference sequence). The CDR3 reads CASSPSGGYEQFF. The DNA of the CDR3 is TGTGCTAGCAGTCCCTCCGGGGGGTATGAGCAGTTCTTC. Looking up the rest from reference TRBV7-7 and TRBJ2-1 gives the full variable domain: GAGVSQSPRYKVTKRGQDVTLRCDPISSHATLYWYQQALGQGPEFLTYFNYEAQPDKSGLPSDRFSAERPEGSISTLTIQRTEQRDSAMYRCASSPSGGYEQFFGPGTRLTVL.

The J gene is TRBJ1-2, the V gene TRBV7-2; D gene unclear. The CDR3 spans 15 residues. CDR1 and CDR2 from the germline V gene are SGHTA and FQGNSA. Trimming pared 1 base from V and 1 base from J, leaving 10 bases between. CDR3 amino acids: CASSLGVSDNYGYTF. CDR3 DNA sequence: TGTGCCAGCAGCTTAGGAGTATCCGATAACTATGGCTACACCTTC.